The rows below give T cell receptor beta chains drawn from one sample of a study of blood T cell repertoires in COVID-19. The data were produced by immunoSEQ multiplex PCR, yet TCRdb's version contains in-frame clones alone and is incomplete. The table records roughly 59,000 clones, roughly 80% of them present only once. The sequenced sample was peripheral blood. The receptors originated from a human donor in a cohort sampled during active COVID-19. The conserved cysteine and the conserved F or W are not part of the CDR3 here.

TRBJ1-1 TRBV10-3 AIRAGTGYNTEAF
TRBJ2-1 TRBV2 ASSAQGLLEQF
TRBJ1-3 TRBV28 ASSLLGTGGTRNTIY
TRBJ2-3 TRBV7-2 ASSFGGRADTQY
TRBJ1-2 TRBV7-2 ASSPDRNYGYT
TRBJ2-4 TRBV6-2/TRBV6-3 ASSYTSGKNIQY
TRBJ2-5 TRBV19 ASSRTGEGQY
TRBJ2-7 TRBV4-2 ASSQTTGGTNYEQY
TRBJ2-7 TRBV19 ASKSQAGGSSYEQY
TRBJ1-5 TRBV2 ASSPSAQGPQPQH
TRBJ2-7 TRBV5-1 ASSTGQAPYEQY
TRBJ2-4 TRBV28 ASSFLDRDVAKNIQY
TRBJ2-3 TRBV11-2 ASSTSGRGRDTQY
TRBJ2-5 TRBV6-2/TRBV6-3 ASSYYPTGELGVQETQY
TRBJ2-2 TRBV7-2 ASSRGGSTGELF
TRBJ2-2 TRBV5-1 ASSLMQGSNTGELF
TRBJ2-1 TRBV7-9 ASRNPGQNNEQF
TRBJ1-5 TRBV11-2 ASSLRRRRGARGNQPQH
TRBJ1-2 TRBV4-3 ASSQDRDNYGYT
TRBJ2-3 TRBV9 ASSPREDTQY
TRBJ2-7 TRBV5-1 ASSWGTSGRHEQY
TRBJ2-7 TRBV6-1 ASSEALGAVSSYEQY
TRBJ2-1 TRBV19 ASSRPRDRGTQSSYNEQF
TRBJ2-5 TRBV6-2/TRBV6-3 ASTPRVAKTQY
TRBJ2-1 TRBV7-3 ASSLAAGLRHNEQF
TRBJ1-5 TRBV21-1 ASSKGDRGCNQPQH
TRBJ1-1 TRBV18 ASSAGTGDTEAF
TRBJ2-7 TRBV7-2 ASGGLAGDYEQY
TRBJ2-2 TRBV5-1 ASSWASGELF
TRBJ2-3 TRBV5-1 ASRGLAGSSTDTQY
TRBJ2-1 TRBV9 ASSVGGRGNEQF
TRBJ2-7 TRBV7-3 ASSLNEGQTYEQY
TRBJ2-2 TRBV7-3 ASSFSAGELF
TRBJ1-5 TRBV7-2 ASSSGESNQPQH
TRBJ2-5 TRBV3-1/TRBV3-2 ASSRPQTGQETQY
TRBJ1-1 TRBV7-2 ASSSQPRSMNTEAF
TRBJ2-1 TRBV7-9 ASSLRGREYGHNEQF
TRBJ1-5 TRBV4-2 ASSQDLTAISSSNQPQH
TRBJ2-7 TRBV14 ASSQVDRGRSYEQY
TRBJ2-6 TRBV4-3 ASSQDYGSGANVLT
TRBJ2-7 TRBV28 ATNPQSGGRGFYEQY
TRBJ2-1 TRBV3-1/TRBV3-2 ASSQASGRRF
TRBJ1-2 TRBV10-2 ASSSTGEYGYT
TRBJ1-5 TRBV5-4 ASSRGLGSNQPQH
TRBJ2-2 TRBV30 AWSERRRGRTYWSDTGELF
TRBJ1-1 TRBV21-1 ASSKEGRGGEAF
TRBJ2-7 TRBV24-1 ATSDLPNLAGHYEQY
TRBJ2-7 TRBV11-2 ASSLKAGGPLWQY
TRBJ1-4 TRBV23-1 ASSHPRGWDEKLF
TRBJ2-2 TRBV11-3 ASSSRRGLSSTGELF
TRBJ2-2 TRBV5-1 ASSLDLSRTGELF
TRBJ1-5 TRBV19 ASSLRAGGNQPQH